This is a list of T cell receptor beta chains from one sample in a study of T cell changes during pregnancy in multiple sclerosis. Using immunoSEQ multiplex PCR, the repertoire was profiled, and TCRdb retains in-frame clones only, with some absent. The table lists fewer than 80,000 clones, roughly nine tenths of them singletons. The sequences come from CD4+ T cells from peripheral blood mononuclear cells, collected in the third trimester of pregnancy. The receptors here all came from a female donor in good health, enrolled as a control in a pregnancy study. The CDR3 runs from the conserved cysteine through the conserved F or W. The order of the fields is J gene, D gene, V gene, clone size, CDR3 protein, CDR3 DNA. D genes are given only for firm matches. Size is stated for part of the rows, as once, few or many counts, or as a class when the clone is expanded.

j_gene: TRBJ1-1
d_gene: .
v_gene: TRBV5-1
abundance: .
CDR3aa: CASSSGGSMNTEAFF
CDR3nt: TGCGCCAGCAGCAGTGGAGGTTCCATGAACACTGAAGCTTTCTTT

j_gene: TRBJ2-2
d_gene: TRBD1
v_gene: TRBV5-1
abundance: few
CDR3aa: CASSETGQGNTGELFF
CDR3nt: TGCGCCAGCAGCGAAACAGGACAGGGGAACACCGGGGAGCTGTTTTTT

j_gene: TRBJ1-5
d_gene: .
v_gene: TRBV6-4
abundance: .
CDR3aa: CASSDRKGAGLGKPQHF
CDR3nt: TGTGCCAGCAGTGACCGGAAGGGAGCGGGCCTTGGAAAGCCCCAGCATTTT

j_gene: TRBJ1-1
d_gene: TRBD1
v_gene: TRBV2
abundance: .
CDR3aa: CASSEAGTGEAFF
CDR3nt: TGTGCCAGCAGTGAAGCGGGGACAGGGGAAGCTTTCTTT

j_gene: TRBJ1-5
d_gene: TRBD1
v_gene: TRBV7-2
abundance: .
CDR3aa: CASSLGTGEVHQPQHF
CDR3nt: TGTGCCAGCAGCCTAGGGACAGGGGAAGTTCATCAGCCCCAGCATTTT

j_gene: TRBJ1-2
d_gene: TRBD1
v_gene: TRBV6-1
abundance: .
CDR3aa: CASSEADRDGYTF
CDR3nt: TGTGCCAGCAGTGAAGCCGACAGGGATGGCTACACCTTC

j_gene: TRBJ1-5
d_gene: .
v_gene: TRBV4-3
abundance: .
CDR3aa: CASSQEDKQGFVSNQPQHF
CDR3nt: TGCGCCAGCAGCCAAGAAGATAAACAGGGATTCGTCAGCAATCAGCCCCAGCATTTT

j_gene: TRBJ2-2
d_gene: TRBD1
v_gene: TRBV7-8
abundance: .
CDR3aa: CASSLIQGAGGELFF
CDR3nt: TGTGCCAGCAGCTTAATACAGGGGGCTGGCGGGGAGCTGTTTTTT

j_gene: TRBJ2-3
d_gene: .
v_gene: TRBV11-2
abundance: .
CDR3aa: CASSLGFGATDTQYF
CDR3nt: TGTGCCAGCAGCTTAGGGTTTGGGGCGACAGATACGCAGTATTTT

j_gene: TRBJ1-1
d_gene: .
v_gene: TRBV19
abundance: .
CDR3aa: CASNLRGEAFF
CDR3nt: TGTGCCAGTAATCTCCGGGGGGAAGCTTTCTTT

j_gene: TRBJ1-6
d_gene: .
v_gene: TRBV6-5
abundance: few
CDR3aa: CASSYVHSSYNSPLHF
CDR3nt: TGTGCCAGCAGTTACGTTCACAGCTCCTATAATTCACCCCTCCACTTT

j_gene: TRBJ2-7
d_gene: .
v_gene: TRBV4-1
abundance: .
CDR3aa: CASSLLELPFYEQYF
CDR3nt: TGCGCCAGCAGCCTTCTTGAGCTTCCATTCTACGAGCAGTACTTC

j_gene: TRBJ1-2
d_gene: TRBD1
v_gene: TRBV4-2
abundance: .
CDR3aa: CASSQGRQGNYGYTF
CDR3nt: TGTGCCAGCAGCCAAGGGCGACAGGGGAACTATGGCTACACCTTC

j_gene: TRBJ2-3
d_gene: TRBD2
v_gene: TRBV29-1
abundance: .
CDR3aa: CSWTGTSADTQYF
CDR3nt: TGCAGCTGGACCGGGACTAGCGCAGATACGCAGTATTTT

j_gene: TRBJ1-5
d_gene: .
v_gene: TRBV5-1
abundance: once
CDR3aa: CASSLGHLSNQPQHF
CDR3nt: TGCGCCAGCAGCTTGGGACACCTTAGCAATCAGCCCCAGCATTTT

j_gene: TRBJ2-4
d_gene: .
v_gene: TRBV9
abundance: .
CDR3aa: CASSPTAGGKNIQYF
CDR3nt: TGTGCCAGCAGCCCAACAGCGGGTGGTAAAAACATTCAGTACTTC

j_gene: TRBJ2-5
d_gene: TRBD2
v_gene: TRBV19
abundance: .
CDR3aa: CASSILLGLGRETQYF
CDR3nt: TGTGCCAGTAGTATCCTCCTAGGACTAGGACGGGAGACCCAGTACTTC

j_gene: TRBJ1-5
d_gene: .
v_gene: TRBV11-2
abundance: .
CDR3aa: CASSLAGMNQPQHF
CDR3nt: TGTGCCAGCAGCTTAGCAGGGATGAATCAGCCCCAGCATTTT

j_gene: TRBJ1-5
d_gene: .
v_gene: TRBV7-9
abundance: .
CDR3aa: CASSSVLLAGAFIQPQHF
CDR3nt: TGTGCCAGCAGCTCGGTCCTCTTGGCAGGGGCATTTATTCAGCCCCAGCATTTT

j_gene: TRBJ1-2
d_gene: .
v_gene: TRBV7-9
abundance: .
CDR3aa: CASSLGQSNYGYTF
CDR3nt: TGTGCCAGCAGCTTAGGTCAGTCCAACTATGGCTACACCTTC

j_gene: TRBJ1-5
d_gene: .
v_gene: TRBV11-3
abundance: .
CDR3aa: CASSVDSNQPQHF
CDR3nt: TGTGCCAGCAGCGTCGACAGTAATCAGCCCCAGCATTTT

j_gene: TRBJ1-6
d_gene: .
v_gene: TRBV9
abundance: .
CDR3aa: CASSVAGWNSPLHF
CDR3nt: TGTGCCAGCAGCGTAGCAGGGTGGAATTCACCCCTCCACTTT

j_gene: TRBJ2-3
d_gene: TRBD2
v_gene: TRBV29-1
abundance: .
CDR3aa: CSSMTSGGNTDTQYF
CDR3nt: TGCAGCTCCATGACTAGCGGGGGTAACACAGATACGCAGTATTTT

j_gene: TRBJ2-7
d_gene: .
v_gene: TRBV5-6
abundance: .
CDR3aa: CASSSYRMDSSSYEQYF
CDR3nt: TGTGCCAGCAGCTCATATCGTATGGACTCAAGCTCCTACGAGCAGTACTTC

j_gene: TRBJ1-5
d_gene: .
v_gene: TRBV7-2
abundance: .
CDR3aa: CASSLAVRANQPQHF
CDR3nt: TGTGCCAGCAGCTTAGCCGTCCGAGCCAATCAGCCCCAGCATTTT

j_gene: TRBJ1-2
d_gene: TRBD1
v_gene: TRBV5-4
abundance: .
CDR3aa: CASSFRDRVIYGYTF
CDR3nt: TGTGCCAGCAGCTTCCGGGACAGGGTAATCTATGGCTACACCTTC

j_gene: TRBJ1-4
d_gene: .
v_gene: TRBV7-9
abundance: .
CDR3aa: CASSLGDSDEKLFF
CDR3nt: TGTGCCAGCAGCTTAGGTGACAGTGATGAAAAACTGTTTTTT

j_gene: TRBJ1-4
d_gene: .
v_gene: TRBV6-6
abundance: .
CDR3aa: CASSYREANEKLFF
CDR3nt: TGTGCCAGCAGTTACAGGGAGGCTAATGAAAAACTGTTTTTT

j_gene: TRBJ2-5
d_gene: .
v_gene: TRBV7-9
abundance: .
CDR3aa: CASSLAAGQETQYF
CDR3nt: TGTGCCAGCAGCTTAGCGGCAGGTCAAGAGACCCAGTACTTC

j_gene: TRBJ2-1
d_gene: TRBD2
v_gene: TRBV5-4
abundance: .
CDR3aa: CASAVAGGYIEQFF
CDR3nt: TGTGCCAGCGCTGTAGCGGGGGGCTACATTGAGCAGTTCTTC

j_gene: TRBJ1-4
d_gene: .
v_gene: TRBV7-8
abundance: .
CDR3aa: CASSQGGLNEKLFF
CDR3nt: TGTGCCAGCAGCCAAGGAGGACTTAATGAAAAACTGTTTTTT

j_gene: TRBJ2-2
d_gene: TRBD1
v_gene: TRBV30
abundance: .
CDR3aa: CAWSLFSPGQGISGELFF
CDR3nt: TGTGCCTGGAGCCTCTTTTCCCCGGGACAGGGGATATCCGGGGAGCTGTTTTTT

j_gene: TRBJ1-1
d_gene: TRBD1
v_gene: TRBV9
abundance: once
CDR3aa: CASSMQGGTEAFF
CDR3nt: TGTGCCAGCAGCATGCAGGGGGGCACTGAAGCTTTCTTT

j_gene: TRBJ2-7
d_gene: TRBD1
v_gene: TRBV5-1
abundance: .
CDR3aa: CASSLAPGQGGYEQYF
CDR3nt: TGCGCCAGCAGCTTGGCGCCGGGACAGGGAGGCTACGAGCAGTACTTC

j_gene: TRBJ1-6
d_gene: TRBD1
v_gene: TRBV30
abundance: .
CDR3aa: CAWTGTGASPLHF
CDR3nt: TGTGCCTGGACTGGGACAGGGGCCTCACCCCTCCACTTT

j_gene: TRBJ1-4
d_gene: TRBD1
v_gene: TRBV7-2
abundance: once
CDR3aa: CASSSRQGNEKLFF
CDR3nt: TGTGCCAGCAGCTCACGACAGGGGAATGAAAAACTGTTTTTT